The 30 T cell receptor beta chains below all came from one sample that was sequenced in a study of blood T cell repertoires in COVID-19 (dated by TCRdb to 2018 to 2021). Library generation was performed with the immunoSEQ multiplex PCR assay. This is the immuneACCESS table as TCRdb keeps it, with only in-frame sequences that have V and J called. A part of the clones is gone; compared with another copy, unresolved V genes explain less than half, and the rest is unexplained. Recorded for this sample are tens of thousands of clones; about three quarters of them occurred a single time. The ten largest clonotypes hold 35% to 45% of the sample. The sequencing input was peripheral blood. Receptors were obtained from a woman in her seventies with acute or convalescent COVID-19.

A few counts support this clone. The chain recombines TRBV29-1 with TRBJ2-1; D not resolved. Germline V gives CDR1 SQVTM, CDR2 ANQGSEA. V lost 4 bases and J lost 9, with 7 bases in between. CDR3 length: 10 residues. As DNA, the CDR3 is TGCAGCGTTGGACACACTGAGCAGTTCTTC. This gives the protein CSVGHTEQFF.

The V call is TRBV7-8, the J call TRBJ2-4, with D possibly matching TRBD1 (7 bases). This CDR3 region has 15 residues. Germline loops: CDR1 SGHVS, CDR2 FQNEAQ. V dropped 0 bases and J dropped 7 bases, with 13 bases sitting between them. CDR3 region: CASSLARGELNIQYF. CDR3 nucleotide sequence: TGTGCCAGCAGCTTAGCCAGGGGGGAATTGAACATTCAGTACTTC.

The chain combines TRBV3-1 (or the pseudogene TRBV3-2) with TRBJ2-5, with 8 bases identical to TRBD2. V dropped 3 bases and J dropped 4; count of bases not matched to a gene: 10. Germline-derived CDR1 and CDR2 are LGHDT and YNNKEL (reference sequence). The CDR3 loop spans 16 amino acids. CDR3 nucleotide sequence: TGTGCCAGCAGCCACCGAATACCCGGGACTAGAGAGACCCAGTACTTC. Residues: CASSHRIPGTRETQYF.

This clone was counted a few times. The rearrangement links TRBV6-5 to TRBJ1-4; D gene ambiguous. The germline V and J ends were trimmed by 4 bases and 7 bases, with 13 bases remaining between them. The germline V gene encodes CDR1 MNHEY and CDR2 SVGAGI. The CDR3 is made up of 14 amino acids. The CDR3 coding sequence is TGTGCCAGCAGTTGGAAAACAGTTGGTGAAAAACTGTTTTTT. This sequence encodes CASSWKTVGEKLFF.

The V gene is TRBV5-4, the J gene TRBJ1-4; perhaps TRBD1 as D (5 bases). The CDR3 contains 15 residues. Trimming took off 4 bases at V and 8 bases at J, with 18 bases between the two ends. The germline V gene encodes CDR1 SGHNT and CDR2 YYREEE (reference sequence). The CDR3 protein is CASSRAGPGEEKLFF. The CDR3 nucleotides read TGTGCCAGCAGCCGAGCGGGACCCGGGGAGGAAAAACTGTTTTTT.

The CDR3 protein is CASSNPGRTQYF. The CDR3 DNA follows: TGTGCCAGCAGTAACCCGGGGAGGACCCAGTACTTC. The chain carries TRBV6-5 and TRBJ2-5; tentative D call: TRBD2 (5 bases). The CDR3 is 12 amino acids. V was shortened by 5 bases and J by 7 bases, with 11 bases between the two germline ends. Germline V gives CDR1 MNHEY, CDR2 SVGAGI.

In this sample, this clone turned up a few times. The CDR3 protein is CASSSGQGNTEAFF. As DNA, the CDR3 is TGTGCCAGCTCCTCGGGACAGGGGAACACTGAAGCTTTCTTT. The chain couples TRBV21-1 to TRBJ1-1; the table gives TRBD1 as D, unverified against the DNA. TRBV21-1 is a listed pseudogene. This CDR3 has 14 residues.

J is TRBJ1-2 and V is TRBV21-1. TRBV21-1 is given as a pseudogene. This CDR3 spans 12 amino acids. CDR3 nucleotides: TGTGCCAGCTCGCCGGGACTTACGGGCTACACCTTC. Its translation: CASSPGLTGYTF.

The chain is built from TRBV28 and TRBJ2-1; maybe TRBD2 (5 bases). Deletions cut 6 bases from V and 6 bases from J, with 18 bases between. Looked up from germline, CDR1 is MDHEN and CDR2 is SYDVKM. This CDR3 comprises 15 residues. CDR3 nucleotide sequence: TGTGCCAGCAGCCTACTAGGTCATAATCGCAATGAGCAGTTCTTC. This codes for CASSLLGHNRNEQFF.

A few counts support this clone. This chain joins TRBV7-2 and TRBJ1-6; D gene unclear. Germline V gene data show CDR1 as SGHTA and CDR2 as FQGNSA. The CDR3 has 15 residues. V was shortened by 3 bases and J by 6 bases, with 12 bases between the two germline ends. CDR3 in amino acids: CASSLEGRSNSPLHF. The CDR3 region has the DNA TGTGCCAGCAGCTTGGAGGGTAGGAGTAATTCACCCCTCCACTTT. The variable domain in full, with the rest retrieved from reference TRBV7-2 and TRBJ1-6, is GAGVSQSPSNKVTEKGKDVELRCDPISGHTALYWYRQSLGQGLEFLIYFQGNSAPDKSGLPSDRFSAERTGGSVSTLTIQRTQQEDSAVYLCASSLEGRSNSPLHFGNGTRLTVT.

V is TRBV11-2 and J is TRBJ1-3; D is unclear. The CDR3 has 18 amino acids. Between the trimmed V and J ends, which lost 1 base and 3 bases, there was a span of 19 bases. Germline V gives CDR1 SGHAT, CDR2 FQNNGV. The CDR3 region is CASSLAPAGPEGGNTIYF. CDR3 DNA sequence: TGTGCCAGCAGCTTAGCTCCGGCCGGGCCGGAGGGTGGAAACACCATATATTTT.

This chain joins TRBV27 and TRBJ2-5; 9 bases match TRBD1. V lost 2 bases, J lost 4 bases, and 8 bases stayed unmatched. The length of the CDR3 is 16 residues. Germline V lookup: CDR1 MNHEY, CDR2 SMNVEV (reference sequence). The CDR3 is CASSLGARQGGETQYF. The DNA of the CDR3 is TGTGCCAGCAGTTTAGGTGCCAGACAGGGGGGAGAGACCCAGTACTTC.

The chain links TRBV29-1 to TRBJ2-1; possibly TRBD1 for D (5 bases). Germline V CDR1 and CDR2: SQVTM, ANQGSEA. With 5 bases removed from V and 6 bases from J, the gap between germline ends came to 14 bases. The CDR3 runs 13 residues. CDR3 nucleotide sequence: TGCAGCGTTATAGTCGGCAGGGCCAATGAGCAGTTCTTC. Translating it yields CSVIVGRANEQFF.

The rearrangement links TRBV7-9 to TRBJ2-3; 11 bases line up with TRBD2. The J segment lost 7 bases and the V segment lost 5 bases, leaving 14 bases of the junction unmatched. Germline CDR1 is SEHNR and CDR2 is FQNEAQ (reference sequence). The CDR3 spans 17 residues. The CDR3 DNA reads as TGTGCCAGCAGCCCGATCTTACTAGCGGGAGAGGGGAATACGCAGTATTTT. Amino acid sequence: CASSPILLAGEGNTQYF.

This clone was counted only a few times. The chain combines TRBV19 with TRBJ2-2, with 8 bases lining up with TRBD2. V lost 2 bases and J lost 5; bases outside the gene matches: 7. This CDR3 is 16 amino acids long. CDR1 and CDR2 (germline): LNHDA, SQIVND (reference sequence). This CDR3 reads CASSISFGRETGELFF. The DNA for the CDR3 is TGTGCCAGTAGTATATCCTTCGGGAGGGAAACCGGGGAGCTGTTTTTT.

Concerning this clone itself: Germline is not matched at one junction end, which may reflect a read error. The J gene is TRBJ2-7, the V gene TRBV28, with a tentative D call TRBD2 (6 bases). This CDR3 is 12 amino acids long. Germline CDR1 is MDHEN and CDR2 is SYDVKM. The CDR3 loop reads CASSSLEGTPFF. DNA of the CDR3: TGTGCCAGCAGCTCCCTGGAGGGCACCCCTTTTTTT.

This sequence joins TRBV7-9 and TRBJ2-2; perhaps TRBD1 as D (5 bases). Trimming left V 1 base short and J 0 bases short, with 18 bases between. The germline gives CDR1 SEHNR, CDR2 FQNEAQ (reference sequence). This CDR3 contains 19 residues. The CDR3 DNA follows: TGTGCCAGCAGCTTAGTGGTCCTGTGGGGCACTTCGAACACCGGGGAGCTGTTTTTT. Translated, it gives CASSLVVLWGTSNTGELFF.

V and J are TRBV5-1 and TRBJ2-1, with 10 positions matching TRBD2. Germline trimming cut 1 base from V and 6 bases from J; bases unmatched to any gene: 4. Germline V gene lookup returns CDR1 SGHRS and CDR2 YFSETQ. The CDR3 sequence is 15 residues long. CDR3: CASSLLAGGLNEQFF. CDR3 nucleotides: TGCGCCAGCAGCTTGTTAGCGGGAGGCCTCAATGAGCAGTTCTTC.

The chain links TRBV15 to TRBJ1-1, with a tentative D call TRBD1 (5 bases). Per the germline V gene, CDR1 is LNHNV and CDR2 is YYDKDF (reference sequence). Trimming cost V 3 bases and J 1 base, with 6 bases left between them. CDR3 size: 13 residues. The CDR3 nucleotides are TGTGCCACCAGCAGCCAGGGGAACACTGAAGCTTTCTTT. Amino acids: CATSSQGNTEAFF.

The chain links TRBV3-1 (or the pseudogene TRBV3-2) to TRBJ1-1; D may be TRBD1 (6 bases). The length of the CDR3 is 12 residues. Germline V lookup: CDR1 LGHDT, CDR2 YNNKEL (reference sequence). Trimming took off 11 bases at V and 4 bases at J, with 14 bases between the two ends. CDR3 in DNA: TGTGCCGCTGCGGGGGCGGGCACTGAAGCTTTCTTT. The encoded protein is CAAAGAGTEAFF.

This clone was recorded only once. The rearrangement joins TRBV7-2 to TRBJ2-7; D uncertain. The CDR3 totals 15 residues. Deletions cut 1 base from V and 7 bases from J, with 17 bases between. Germline assignment: CDR1 SGHTA and CDR2 FQGNSA. CDR3 sequence: CASSLDYNPFTEQYF. The DNA for the CDR3 is TGTGCCAGCAGCTTAGACTACAATCCGTTTACTGAGCAGTACTTC.

The rearrangement joins TRBV6-2 or TRBV6-3 to TRBJ2-7, with D tentatively TRBD1 (5 bases). The CDR3 loop spans 16 amino acids. V lost 4 bases and J lost 0, with 16 bases in between. Germline CDR1 reads MNHEY; CDR2 reads SVGEGT. CDR3 sequence reads: CASSSRGHRSSYEQYF. CDR3 sequence (DNA): TGTGCCAGCAGTTCCCGAGGACATAGAAGCTCCTACGAGCAGTACTTC.

This clone was detected once. J is TRBJ1-5 and V is TRBV27; 7 nucleotides line up with TRBD1. This CDR3 contains 16 residues. Unmatched junction bases numbered 10, after V lost 2 bases and J lost 6 bases. Per the germline V gene, CDR1 is MNHEY and CDR2 is SMNVEV (reference sequence). CDR3 residues: CASSLGTAGGGQPQHF. The DNA for the CDR3 is TGTGCCAGCAGTTTAGGGACAGCCGGTGGAGGTCAGCCCCAGCATTTT.

The genes are TRBV6-2 or TRBV6-3 and TRBJ1-4, with TRBD1 as a possible D gene (6 bases). V gave up 2 bases and J gave up 0 bases, with 10 bases separating them. The germline gives CDR1 MNHEY, CDR2 SVGEGT. CDR3 length equals 16 residues. CDR3: CASSYPGVSTNEKLFF. In nucleotides, the CDR3 is TGTGCCAGCAGTTACCCAGGGGTCTCAACTAATGAAAAACTGTTTTTT.

This chain links TRBV30 with TRBJ1-4, with D perhaps TRBD1 (6 bases). V was shortened by 5 bases and J by 0 bases, with 16 bases between the two germline ends. Germline CDR1 GTSNPN, CDR2 SVGIG (reference sequence). This CDR3 has 16 amino acids. The CDR3 region is CAWGSGQPSTNEKLFF. The CDR3, as DNA: TGTGCCTGGGGTTCGGGACAACCCTCAACTAATGAAAAACTGTTTTTT.

This sequence joins TRBV5-5 and TRBJ2-1; TRBD1 matches at 7 bases. V lost 4 bases, J lost 6 bases, and 19 bases stayed unmatched. CDR1 is SGHKS, CDR2 YYEKEE, per germline (reference sequence). The CDR3 runs 18 residues. This CDR3 reads CASSPLFVDRVVSNEQFF. CDR3 coding DNA: TGTGCCAGCAGCCCCCTATTTGTCGACAGGGTTGTCTCCAATGAGCAGTTCTTC.

As DNA, the CDR3 is TGTGCCAGCAGTCAGGAGGCCGCGAGGGGCTACACCTTC. Translation: CASSQEAARGYTF. This chain links TRBV6-2 or TRBV6-3 with TRBJ1-2; the D is unclear. Looked up from germline, CDR1 is MNHEY and CDR2 is SVGEGT. Trimming stripped 5 bases from V and 8 bases from J, with 15 bases between. CDR3 length: 13 residues.

V usage is TRBV5-1 and J usage is TRBJ2-2, with D tentatively TRBD2 (6 bases). This CDR3 spans 14 amino acids. Trimming removed 0 bases at V and 7 bases at J, with 10 bases between. Per germline, CDR1 SGHRS and CDR2 YFSETQ. CDR3 in DNA: TGCGCCAGCAGCTTGGAACGACTAGTCGGGGAGCTGTTTTTT. Translation: CASSLERLVGELFF.

The chain links TRBV5-1 to TRBJ2-7, with TRBD1 as a possible D gene (6 bases). CDR1 and CDR2 from the germline V gene are SGHRS and YFSETQ. V was shortened by 2 bases and J by 0 bases, with 12 bases between the two germline ends. This CDR3 comprises 15 residues. The CDR3 nucleotides are TGCGCCAGCAGCTTCTCCGGACAGTTCTCCTACGAGCAGTACTTC. It encodes CASSFSGQFSYEQYF. The whole variable domain, filled in from reference TRBV5-1 and TRBJ2-7, reads KAGVTQTPRYLIKTRGQQVTLSCSPISGHRSVSWYQQTPGQGLQFLFEYFSETQRNKGNFPGRFSGRQFSNSRSEMNVSTLELGDSALYLCASSFSGQFSYEQYFGPGTRLTVT.

The chain links TRBV29-1 to TRBJ1-2, with TRBD1 identical over 9 bases. The trim removed 4 bases at V and 4 bases at J, leaving 4 bases unmatched. The CDR3 extends over 13 amino acids. Germline CDR1 SQVTM, CDR2 ANQGSEA. CDR3 DNA: TGCAGCGTTGCACAGGGGGCCAGCTATGGCTACACCTTC. It is translated as CSVAQGASYGYTF.